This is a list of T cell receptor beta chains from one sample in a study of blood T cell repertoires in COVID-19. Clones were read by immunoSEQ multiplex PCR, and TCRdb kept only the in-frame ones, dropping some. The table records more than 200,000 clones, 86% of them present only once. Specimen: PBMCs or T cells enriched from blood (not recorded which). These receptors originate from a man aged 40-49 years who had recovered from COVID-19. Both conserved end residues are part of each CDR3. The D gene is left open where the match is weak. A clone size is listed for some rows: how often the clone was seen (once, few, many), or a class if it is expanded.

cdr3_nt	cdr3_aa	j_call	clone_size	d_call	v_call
TGTGCCGTGGCGGGGCGGTTAGAGAACATTCAGTACTTC	CAVAGRLENIQYF	TRBJ2-4	.	.	TRBV7-9
TGTGCCAGCATTCTCACACGAAATAACTATGGCTACACCTTC	CASILTRNNYGYTF	TRBJ1-2	.	.	TRBV2
TGTGCCAGCAGCCCTGCTGGCGGGGGGGCCTATGAGCAGTTCTTC	CASSPAGGGAYEQFF	TRBJ2-1	.	TRBD2	TRBV7-3
TGTGCCAGCAGTTTGGGTTTTGACGATCCGACAGTGGGGAACACCGGGGAGCTGTTTTTT	CASSLGFDDPTVGNTGELFF	TRBJ2-2	.	.	TRBV28
TGTGCCAGCAGCTTTGCCGGGACAGGGGTCTATGGCTACACCTTC	CASSFAGTGVYGYTF	TRBJ1-2	.	TRBD1	TRBV7-9
TGTGCCAGCAGCCTTTGGGACAGGGATGACGAGACCCAGTACTTC	CASSLWDRDDETQYF	TRBJ2-5	.	TRBD1	TRBV5-6
TGTGCCAGCAGTTCTCCGGGACAGGGCACAGATACGCAGTATTTT	CASSSPGQGTDTQYF	TRBJ2-3	.	TRBD1	TRBV6-2/TRBV6-3
TGTGCCTGGGGGAATGGACGACAGCGACTGTTTTTT	CAWGNGRQRLFF	TRBJ1-4	once	.	TRBV30
TGCGCCAGCAGCTTGGACGTAGGGGCGGGACGGGATTCACCCCTCCACTTT	CASSLDVGAGRDSPLHF	TRBJ1-6	.	.	TRBV5-1
TGTGCCAGCAGTTACTCACAGGGCAACGAGCAGTACTTC	CASSYSQGNEQYF	TRBJ2-7	once	.	TRBV6-5
TGTGCCAGCAGGTTTAGCGGGAGTACCTACGAGCAGTACTTC	CASRFSGSTYEQYF	TRBJ2-7	.	TRBD2	TRBV28
TGTGCCAGCAGTCTCCTCTCTAACTATGGCTACACCTTC	CASSLLSNYGYTF	TRBJ1-2	.	.	TRBV12-3/TRBV12-4
TGTGCCAGTAGTTCACCGGGACAGGGATCCTATGGCTACACCTTC	CASSSPGQGSYGYTF	TRBJ1-2	.	TRBD1	TRBV19
TGTGCCAGCAGCCAACCCCAGGACAGCCACACAGATACGCAGTATTTT	CASSQPQDSHTDTQYF	TRBJ2-3	.	.	TRBV14
TGTGCCATCAGTGAGGCGGACGGGGCAACTAATGAAAAACTGTTTTTT	CAISEADGATNEKLFF	TRBJ1-4	.	.	TRBV10-3
TGTGCCAGCAGTTACCCGACAGTGGCTATCAATGAGCAGTTCTTC	CASSYPTVAINEQFF	TRBJ2-1	.	.	TRBV6-2/TRBV6-3
TGTGCCAGTACCCGGGACAGGGTAAATGAAAAACTGTTTTTT	CASTRDRVNEKLFF	TRBJ1-4	.	TRBD1	TRBV19
TGTGCCAGCAGTTCCCGGGAGGGGGCATCCGGGGAGCTGTTTTTT	CASSSREGASGELFF	TRBJ2-2	.	.	TRBV6-5
TGCGCCAGCAGAGCAGGGTCGGATGGCTACACCTTC	CASRAGSDGYTF	TRBJ1-2	.	.	TRBV5-1
TGTGCCAGCAGATCCCGGGACAGCCCCTACGAGCAGTACTTC	CASRSRDSPYEQYF	TRBJ2-7	.	TRBD1	TRBV6-5
TGTGCCAGTAGTCCTTGGGACATTTTGCGCCATGAGCAGTTCTTC	CASSPWDILRHEQFF	TRBJ2-1	.	.	TRBV19
TGTGCCAGCATCACTTTACAGGGGGCAGCTTTCTTT	CASITLQGAAFF	TRBJ1-1	.	TRBD1	TRBV5-4
TGTGCCAGCAGTACACCGGGACAGATGAACACTGAAGCTTTCTTT	CASSTPGQMNTEAFF	TRBJ1-1	.	TRBD1	TRBV6-2/TRBV6-3
TGTGCCAGCAGCTCAGCGTTGGGCTATCGGACCTACGAGCAGTACTTC	CASSSALGYRTYEQYF	TRBJ2-7	.	.	TRBV7-6
TGCGCCAGCAGCCCTAGGGGTTTGGGAGGGGCCAACGTCCTGACTTTC	CASSPRGLGGANVLTF	TRBJ2-6	.	.	TRBV5-1
TGTGCCAGTACAGGGGTCGGCAATCAGCCCCAGCATTTT	CASTGVGNQPQHF	TRBJ1-5	.	TRBD1	TRBV27
TGTGCCAGCCGGGGAGGCTACGAGCAGTACTTC	CASRGGYEQYF	TRBJ2-7	.	.	TRBV12-3/TRBV12-4
TGTGCCAGCAGTTTCAGACAGGGGGCCTACGAGCAGTACTTC	CASSFRQGAYEQYF	TRBJ2-7	.	TRBD1	TRBV27
TGTGCCAGCAGTTTATCCGGACAGGGGAGGACTGAAGCTTTCTTT	CASSLSGQGRTEAFF	TRBJ1-1	.	TRBD1	TRBV27
TGTGCCACCAGTGACTTAAATTCCTACGAGCAGTACTTC	CATSDLNSYEQYF	TRBJ2-7	few	.	TRBV24-1
TGTGCCAGCTCACGTAGCGGTAACTACGAGCAGTACTTC	CASSRSGNYEQYF	TRBJ2-7	.	.	TRBV18
TGTGCCTGGAGTGTTGGGGCAACTGAAGCTTTCTTT	CAWSVGATEAFF	TRBJ1-1	.	.	TRBV30
TGTGCCAGTAACGCTCTCGGGGACAGGGGGAGCTATGGCTACACCTTC	CASNALGDRGSYGYTF	TRBJ1-2	few	TRBD1	TRBV19
TGTGCCAGCAGTTCCCAAGGACACGACTACGAGCAGTACTTC	CASSSQGHDYEQYF	TRBJ2-7	.	.	TRBV6-5
TGCGCCAGCAGCTTAGACAGCCAAGAGACCCAGTACTTC	CASSLDSQETQYF	TRBJ2-5	.	.	TRBV5-1
TGTGCCAGCGTTGCCGGAGGGGATTATGAGCAGTTCTTC	CASVAGGDYEQFF	TRBJ2-1	.	.	TRBV6-5
TGTGCCAGCAGCTCAGGGGTTTTTCGTGAAAAACTGTTTTTT	CASSSGVFREKLFF	TRBJ1-4	.	.	TRBV9
TGCAGCGTTGAAGGACAGGGTGAGGTCTATGGCTACACCTTC	CSVEGQGEVYGYTF	TRBJ1-2	.	TRBD1	TRBV29-1
TGTGCCATTTCGACAGATCATCAGCCCCAGCATTTT	CAISTDHQPQHF	TRBJ1-5	.	.	TRBV12-3/TRBV12-4
TGTGCCTGGGGGGAGGTGGAGGAAAAACTGTTTTTT	CAWGEVEEKLFF	TRBJ1-4	.	.	TRBV30